The rows below give T cell receptor beta chains drawn from one sample of a study of blood T cells in healthy people across ages. Via MiXCR, TCRdb re-called the 5' RACE reads, giving one row per CDR3 protein. In the table there are about 1,500,000 distinct CDR3 sequences, about 40% of which are singletons. Material for sequencing was blood. The receptors stem from a woman aged 18-29 years in good health. Both conserved end residues are part of each CDR3. D genes are given only for firm matches. A row's size may be missing; if present it is once, few, many or a size class.

V	J	length	size	D	DNA	CDR3
TRBV12-3/TRBV12-4	TRBJ1-2	13	few	TRBD1	TGTGCCAGCAGTTACGGGACAGGGGGAGGCTACACCTTC	CASSYGTGGGYTF
TRBV6-1	TRBJ2-2	18	.	TRBD2	TGTGCCAGCAGTGAACGCCTAGCGGGAGGTAGCGGGTCCGGGGAGCTGTTTTTT	CASSERLAGGSGSGELFF
TRBV5-1	TRBJ1-1	14	.	.	TGCGCCAGCAGCTTCGGGGGGGCGAACACTGAAGCTTTCTTT	CASSFGGANTEAFF
TRBV7-3	TRBJ2-3	15	.	.	TGTGCCAGCAGCCGCGTACAGGGGAGGTCAGATACGCAGTATTTT	CASSRVQGRSDTQYF
TRBV9	TRBJ2-7	14	.	.	TGTGCCAGCAGCGTAGGTGCAGGGAGGTACGAGCAGTACTTC	CASSVGAGRYEQYF
TRBV28	TRBJ2-7	13	.	TRBD1	TGTGCCAGCGCCTGGGACAGGCTCTACGAGCAGTACTTC	CASAWDRLYEQYF
TRBV3-1	TRBJ2-3	15	.	TRBD2	TGTGCCAGCAGCCAAGGAAGGACTAGCTGGAATACGCAGTATTTT	CASSQGRTSWNTQYF
TRBV6-5	TRBJ2-1	14	once	.	TGTGCCAGCAGTTACTTGGGAGACCAGAATGAGCAGTTCTTC	CASSYLGDQNEQFF
TRBV6-5	TRBJ1-2	18	few	TRBD1	TGTGCCAGCAGTCACGGTGGCCTAAAACAGGGGGCCCCCTATGGCTACACCTTC	CASSHGGLKQGAPYGYTF
TRBV9	TRBJ2-3	14	few	.	TGTGCCAGCAGCGTAGAGGGTACCACAGATACGCAGTATTTT	CASSVEGTTDTQYF
TRBV10-3	TRBJ2-3	15	.	.	TGTGCCATCAGTGACGGCTGGGACAGCACAGATACGCAGTATTTT	CAISDGWDSTDTQYF
TRBV7-7	TRBJ2-5	14	few	.	TGTGCTAGCAACGACGGGGGCTTTCAAGAGACCCAGTACTTC	CASNDGGFQETQYF
TRBV12-3/TRBV12-4	TRBJ2-1	14	.	.	TGTGCCAGCAGTGGGGGGGCCGTCCACAATGAGCAGTTCTTC	CASSGGAVHNEQFF